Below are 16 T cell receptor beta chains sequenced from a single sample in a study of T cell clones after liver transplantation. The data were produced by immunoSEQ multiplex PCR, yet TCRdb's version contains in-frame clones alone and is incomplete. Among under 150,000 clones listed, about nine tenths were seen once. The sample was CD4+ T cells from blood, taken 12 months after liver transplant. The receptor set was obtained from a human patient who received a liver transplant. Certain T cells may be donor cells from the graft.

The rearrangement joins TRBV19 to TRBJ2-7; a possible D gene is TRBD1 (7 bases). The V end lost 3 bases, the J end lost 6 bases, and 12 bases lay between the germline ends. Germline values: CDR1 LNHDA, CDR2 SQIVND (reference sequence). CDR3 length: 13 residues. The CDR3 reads CASSIRQGGEQYF. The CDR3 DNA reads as TGTGCCAGTAGTATTCGACAGGGAGGCGAGCAGTACTTC.

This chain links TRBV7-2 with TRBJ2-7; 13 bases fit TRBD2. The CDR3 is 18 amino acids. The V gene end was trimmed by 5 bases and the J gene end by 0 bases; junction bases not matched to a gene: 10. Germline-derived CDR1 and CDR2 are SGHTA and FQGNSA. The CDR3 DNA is TGTGCCAGCAGCATTCAGACCGGGACTAGCGGGAACTCCTACGAGCAGTACTTC. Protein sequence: CASSIQTGTSGNSYEQYF.

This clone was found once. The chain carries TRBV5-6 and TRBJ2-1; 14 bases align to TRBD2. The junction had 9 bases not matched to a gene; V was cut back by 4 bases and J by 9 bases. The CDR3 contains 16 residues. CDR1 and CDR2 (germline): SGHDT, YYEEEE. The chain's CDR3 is CASSPGTSGRGTEQFF. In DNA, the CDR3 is TGTGCCAGCAGCCCGGGGACTAGCGGGAGAGGAACTGAGCAGTTCTTC.

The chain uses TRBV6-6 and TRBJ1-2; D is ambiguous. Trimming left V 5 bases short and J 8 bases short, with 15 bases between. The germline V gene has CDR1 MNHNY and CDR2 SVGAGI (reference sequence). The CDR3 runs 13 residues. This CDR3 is CASSRGLSNGYTF. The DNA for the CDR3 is TGTGCCAGCAGTCGTGGACTGAGTAACGGCTACACCTTC.

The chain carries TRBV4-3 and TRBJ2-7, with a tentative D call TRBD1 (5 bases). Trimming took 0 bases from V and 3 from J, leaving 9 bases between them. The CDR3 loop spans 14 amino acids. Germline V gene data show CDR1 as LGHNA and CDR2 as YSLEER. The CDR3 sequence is CASSQEGRGYEQYF. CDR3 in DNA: TGCGCCAGCAGCCAAGAAGGAAGGGGCTACGAGCAGTACTTC.

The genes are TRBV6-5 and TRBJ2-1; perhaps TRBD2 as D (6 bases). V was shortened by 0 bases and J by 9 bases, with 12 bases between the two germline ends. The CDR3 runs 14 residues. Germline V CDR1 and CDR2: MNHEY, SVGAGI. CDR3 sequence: CASSYSEGEAEQFF. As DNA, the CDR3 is TGTGCCAGCAGTTACTCGGAGGGCGAGGCTGAGCAGTTCTTC.

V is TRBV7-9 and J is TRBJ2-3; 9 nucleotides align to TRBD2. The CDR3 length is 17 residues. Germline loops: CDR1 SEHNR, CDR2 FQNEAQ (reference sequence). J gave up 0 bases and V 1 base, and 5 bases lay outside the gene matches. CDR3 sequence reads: CASSLGSSGASTDTQYF. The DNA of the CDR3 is TGTGCCAGCAGCTTAGGGTCTAGCGGGGCTAGCACAGATACGCAGTATTTT. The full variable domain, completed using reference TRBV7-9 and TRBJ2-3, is DTGVSQNPRHKITKRGQNVTFRCDPISEHNRLYWYRQTLGQGPEFLTYFQNEAQLEKSRLLSDRFSAERPKGSFSTLEIQRTEQGDSAMYLCASSLGSSGASTDTQYFGPGTRLTVL.

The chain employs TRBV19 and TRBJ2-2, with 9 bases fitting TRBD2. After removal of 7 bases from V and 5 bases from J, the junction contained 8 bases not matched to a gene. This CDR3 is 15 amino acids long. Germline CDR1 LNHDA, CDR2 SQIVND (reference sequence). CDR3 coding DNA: TGTGCCAGTACCCCGGGGCTAGCGGGGACCGGGGAGCTGTTTTTT. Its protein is CASTPGLAGTGELFF.

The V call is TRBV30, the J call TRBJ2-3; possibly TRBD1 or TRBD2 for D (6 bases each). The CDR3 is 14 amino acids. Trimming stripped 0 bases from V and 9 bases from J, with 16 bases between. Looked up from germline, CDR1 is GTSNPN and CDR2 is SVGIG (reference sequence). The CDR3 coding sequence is TGTGCCTGGAGTGTACTTGCGGGAAGGGGGACGCAGTATTTT. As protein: CAWSVLAGRGTQYF.

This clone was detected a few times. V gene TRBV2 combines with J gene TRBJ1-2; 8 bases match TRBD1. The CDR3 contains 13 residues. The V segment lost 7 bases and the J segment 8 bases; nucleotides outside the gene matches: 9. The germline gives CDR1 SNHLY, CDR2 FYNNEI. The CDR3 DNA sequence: TGTGCCAGCATCGGCCAGGGGGCGCGGGGCTACACCTTC. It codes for CASIGQGARGYTF.

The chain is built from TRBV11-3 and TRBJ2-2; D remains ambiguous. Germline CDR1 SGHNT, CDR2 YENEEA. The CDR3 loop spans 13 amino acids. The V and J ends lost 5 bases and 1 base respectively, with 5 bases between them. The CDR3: CASSPKNTGELFF. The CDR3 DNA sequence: TGTGCCAGCAGCCCGAAGAACACCGGGGAGCTGTTTTTT.

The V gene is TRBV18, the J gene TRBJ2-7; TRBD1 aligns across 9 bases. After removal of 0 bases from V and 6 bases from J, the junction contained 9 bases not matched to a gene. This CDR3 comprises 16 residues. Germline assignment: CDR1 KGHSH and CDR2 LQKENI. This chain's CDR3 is CASSPPKGTGQGEQYF. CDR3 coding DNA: TGTGCCAGCTCACCACCGAAGGGGACAGGGCAGGGCGAGCAGTACTTC.

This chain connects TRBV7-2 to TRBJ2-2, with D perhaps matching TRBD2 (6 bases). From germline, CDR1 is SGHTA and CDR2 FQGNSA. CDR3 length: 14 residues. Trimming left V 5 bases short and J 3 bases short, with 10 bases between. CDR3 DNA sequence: TGTGCCAGCAGCAACAGACTAGACACCGGGGAGCTGTTTTTT. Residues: CASSNRLDTGELFF. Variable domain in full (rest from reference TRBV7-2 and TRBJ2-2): GAGVSQSPSNKVTEKGKDVELRCDPISGHTALYWYRQSLGQGLEFLIYFQGNSAPDKSGLPSDRFSAERTGGSVSTLTIQRTQQEDSAVYLCASSNRLDTGELFFGEGSRLTVL.

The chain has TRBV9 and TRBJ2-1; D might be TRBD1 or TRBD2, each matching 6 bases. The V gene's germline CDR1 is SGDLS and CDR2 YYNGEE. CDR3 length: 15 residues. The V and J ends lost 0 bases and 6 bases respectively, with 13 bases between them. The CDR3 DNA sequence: TGTGCCAGCAGCGTAGAGGGGGGACCCATCAATGAGCAGTTCTTC. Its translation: CASSVEGGPINEQFF.

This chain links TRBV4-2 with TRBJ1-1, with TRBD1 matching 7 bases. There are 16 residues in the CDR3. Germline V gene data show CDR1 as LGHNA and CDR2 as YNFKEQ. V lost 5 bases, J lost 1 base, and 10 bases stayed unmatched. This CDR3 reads CASSSHPRTGNTEAFF. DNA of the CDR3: TGTGCCAGCAGCTCCCACCCACGGACAGGGAACACTGAAGCTTTCTTT.

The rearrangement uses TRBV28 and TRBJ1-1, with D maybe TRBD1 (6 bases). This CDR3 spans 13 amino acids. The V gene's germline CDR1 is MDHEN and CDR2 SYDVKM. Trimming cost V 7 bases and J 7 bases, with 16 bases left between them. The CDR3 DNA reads TGTGCCAGCAACTACCCGGGGGCCAGTGAAGCTTTCTTT. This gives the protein CASNYPGASEAFF.